This T cell receptor gamma chain was sequenced during a study of Vδ1+ human thymocytes. Germline V gene lookup returns CDR1 GITISATS and CDR2 ISYDGTV (reference sequence). The CDR3 spans 12 residues. J was trimmed by 3 bases and V by 10 bases; bases with no gene match: 9. The template was reverse-transcribed extracted RNA. Pooled V-gene forward primers with one constant-region reverse primer generated the CDR3 amplicons by multiplex PCR. TCRdb fed the multiplex PCR reads to CATT. Of over 25,000 gamma-chain clones in the sample, roughly 20% were seen once. Study findings and constraints: Despite high sort purity, roughly a fifth of thymic T cell receptor delta sequences were Vdelta2. Thymic TRG and TRD repertoires appeared highly polyclonal.

This clone was detected only a few times. Its antigen is unknown. The sorted cells were CD3+ Vdelta1+ Vdelta2- thymocytes from alphabeta-depleted thymus. The clonotype originates from a boy less than two years old who had congenital heart surgery. The rearrangement links TRGV9 to TRGJ1 or TRGJ2. What was sequenced was Vdelta1+ gamma-delta thymocytes from the thymus. The subset here: FACS-sorted CD3+ TCRalphabeta- TCRVdelta1+ TCRVdelta2- thymocytes. The CDR3 coding sequence is TGTGCCTTATCCACCTGTTATTATAAGAAACTCTTT. This gives the protein CALSTCYYKKLF.